This paragraph covers one T cell receptor beta chain sequence. The data are from a study of control samples from healthy donors and cancer patients. V was clipped by 6 bases and J by 5 bases, with 20 bases between them. Per germline, CDR1 MNHEY and CDR2 SMNVEV (reference sequence). This CDR3 contains 15 residues. Repertoires were generated with immunoSEQ multiplex PCR, while TCRdb's copy carries only in-frame clones and drops some. This sample has approximately 150,000 clones, with 94% found just once. The sequence was obtained from a woman aged 18-30 years in good health. V gene TRBV27 combines with J gene TRBJ2-7; tentatively, D is TRBD2 (6 bases). The sequenced material came from blood. The CDR3, as DNA: TGTGCCAGCAGCAACACCCCCGGAGGGCTCAACGAGCAGTACTTC. Translation: CASSNTPGGLNEQYF.